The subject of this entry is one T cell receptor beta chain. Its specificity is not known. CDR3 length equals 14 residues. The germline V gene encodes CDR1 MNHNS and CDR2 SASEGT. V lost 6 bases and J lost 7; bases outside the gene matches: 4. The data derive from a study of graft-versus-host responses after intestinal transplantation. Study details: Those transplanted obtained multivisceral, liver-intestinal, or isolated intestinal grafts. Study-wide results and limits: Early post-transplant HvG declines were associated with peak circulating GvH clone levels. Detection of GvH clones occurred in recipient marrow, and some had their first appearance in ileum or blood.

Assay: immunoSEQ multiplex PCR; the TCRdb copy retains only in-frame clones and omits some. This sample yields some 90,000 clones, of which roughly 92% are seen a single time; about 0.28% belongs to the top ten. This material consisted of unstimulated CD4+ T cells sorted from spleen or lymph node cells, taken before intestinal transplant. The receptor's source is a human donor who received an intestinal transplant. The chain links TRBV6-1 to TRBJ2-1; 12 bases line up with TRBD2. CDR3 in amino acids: CASRLAGGPNEQFF. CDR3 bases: TGTGCCAGCAGGCTAGCGGGAGGGCCTAATGAGCAGTTCTTC.